This T cell receptor (beta chain) came from a study of tumour-infiltrating T cells in Burkitt lymphoma. For the study at large: Patients covered every epidemiological subtype of Burkitt lymphoma. Survival, overall and progression-free, tracked with productive clonality.

Data came from immunoSEQ multiplex PCR; TCRdb stores just in-frame clones and leaves some out. The sample shows around 45,000 clones, about a third of them seen only once. This clone turned up a few times. Its antigen is currently unknown. Findings of the study overall: Several public clonotypes recurred in numerous Burkitt lymphoma patients.

This receptor was obtained from a human donor with Burkitt lymphoma. The sequencing input was tumor tissue.

Here the CDR3 DNA reads TGTGCCAGCAGTGCTCCTCCCACAGGATTTGGTCAGCCCCAGCATTTT. Its translation is CASSAPPTGFGQPQHF. This rearrangement joins TRBV6-1 to TRBJ1-5, with a tentative D call TRBD1 (5 bases). Trimming took 4 bases from V and 6 from J, leaving 19 bases between them. This CDR3 has 16 amino acids. Germline-derived CDR1 and CDR2 are MNHNS and SASEGT.